A single sample gave rise to the 17 T cell receptor beta chains below, sequenced in a study of cytomegalovirus exposure and HLA in healthy donors. Generated by immunoSEQ multiplex PCR, the TCRdb table keeps only in-frame clones and is missing some. In the table there are about 340,000 clones, roughly 90% of which are singletons. Sequencing was done on a sample of PBMCs. Receptors originate from a young woman in good health and CMV-seronegative.

This rearrangement joins TRBV9 to TRBJ2-3; possibly TRBD1 for D (7 bases). CDR3 size: 14 residues. V was pared by 0 bases and J by 10 bases, with 15 bases between. Germline V gene lookup returns CDR1 SGDLS and CDR2 YYNGEE. The CDR3: CASSVEGGGRAQYF. The CDR3 nucleotides are TGTGCCAGCAGCGTAGAAGGAGGGGGCCGTGCGCAGTATTTT.

This chain links TRBV4-3 with TRBJ2-3; 7 nucleotides line up with TRBD2. Per the germline V gene, CDR1 is LGHNA and CDR2 is YSLEER. CDR3 length: 14 amino acids. V dropped 0 bases and J dropped 4; count of bases not matched to a gene: 1. The CDR3 bases are TGCGCCAGCAGCCAAGAGCTAGCGGCAGATACGCAGTATTTT. This codes for CASSQELAADTQYF.

V and J are TRBV6-5 and TRBJ2-7, with 9 bases aligning to TRBD1. Germline V gene lookup returns CDR1 MNHEY and CDR2 SVGAGI. V trimming: 0 bases; J trimming: 2 bases; junction bases outside the gene matches: 5. The CDR3 is made up of 16 amino acids. The CDR3 DNA reads TGTGCCAGCAGTTACTCGGTAGACAGGGGGGCCTACGAGCAGTACTTC. Translated: CASSYSVDRGAYEQYF.

J is TRBJ1-2 and V is TRBV28, with a weak D call TRBD1 (6 bases). Germline V gene lookup returns CDR1 MDHEN and CDR2 SYDVKM. There are 15 residues in the CDR3. V dropped 5 bases and J dropped 7 bases, with 20 bases sitting between them. CDR3 loop: CASSTSYRASRGYTF. As DNA, the CDR3 is TGTGCCAGCAGTACAAGTTACAGGGCATCTCGTGGCTACACCTTC.

The chain couples TRBV5-1 to TRBJ2-7, with 11 bases lining up with TRBD2. There are 15 residues in the CDR3. Germline V gives CDR1 SGHRS, CDR2 YFSETQ. Trimming removed 4 bases from V and 5 bases from J; junction bases left unmatched: 8. The CDR3 is CASSVILAGGDEQYF. DNA for the CDR3: TGCGCCAGCAGCGTAATCCTAGCGGGGGGAGACGAGCAGTACTTC.

The chain carries TRBV27 and TRBJ2-5; D remains ambiguous. Trimming stripped 3 bases from V and 5 bases from J, with 10 bases between. The CDR3 has 13 residues. The germline CDR1 and CDR2 sequences are MNHEY and SMNVEV (reference sequence). The CDR3 loop is CASSFTFWETQYF. In nucleotides, the CDR3 is TGTGCCAGCAGTTTTACTTTCTGGGAGACCCAGTACTTC.

The chain's CDR3 is CASSTPGQGVDEQFF. CDR3 coding DNA: TGTGCCAGTAGTACTCCGGGACAGGGGGTCGATGAGCAGTTCTTC. The chain recombines TRBV19 with TRBJ2-1; 11 bases map to TRBD1. Germline lookup yields CDR1 LNHDA and CDR2 SQIVND (reference sequence). The V gene end was trimmed by 4 bases and the J gene end by 8 bases; junction bases not matched to a gene: 7. The CDR3 has 15 residues. The variable domain in full, completed from reference TRBV19 and TRBJ2-1, reads DGGITQSPKYLFRKEGQNVTLSCEQNLNHDAMYWYRQDPGQGLRLIYYSQIVNDFQKGDIAEGYSVSREKKESFPLTVTSAQKNPTAFYLCASSTPGQGVDEQFFGPGTRLTVL.

The chain recombines TRBV5-1 with TRBJ1-1; 9 bases line up with TRBD1. The CDR3 length is 15 residues. V dropped 4 bases and J dropped 6; count of bases not matched to a gene: 10. Germline V gives CDR1 SGHRS, CDR2 YFSETQ. Here the CDR3 DNA reads TGCGCCAGCAGCGGGACAGGGCCGGCGGGCCCTGAAGCTTTCTTT. This codes for CASSGTGPAGPEAFF.

This chain links TRBV5-1 with TRBJ2-1; the D is unclear. The V and J ends lost 4 bases and 9 bases respectively, with 14 bases between them. The V gene's germline CDR1 is SGHRS and CDR2 YFSETQ. The length of the CDR3 is 13 residues. DNA of the CDR3: TGCGCCAGCAGCCCCACGTGGGCCCGTGAGCAGTTCTTC. The encoded protein is CASSPTWAREQFF.

J is TRBJ2-7 and V is TRBV6-6; no definite D call. The germline V and J ends were trimmed by 0 bases and 2 bases, with 11 bases remaining between them. The CDR3 totals 15 residues. Germline V gene lookup returns CDR1 MNHNY and CDR2 SVGAGI (reference sequence). CDR3 protein: CASSYSGRKTYEQYF. CDR3 nucleotides: TGTGCCAGCAGTTACTCGGGCAGAAAGACCTACGAGCAGTACTTC.

The gene calls are TRBV7-2 and TRBJ2-7; 11 nucleotides line up with TRBD1. CDR3 size: 15 residues. Trimming took 1 base from V and 7 from J; bases not matched to a gene: 6. Germline CDR1 reads SGHTA; CDR2 reads FQGNSA. The CDR3 DNA reads as TGTGCCAGCAGCTTAGTAGGACAGGGGGCGAAAGAGCAGTACTTC. Protein: CASSLVGQGAKEQYF.

V and J are TRBV2 and TRBJ1-4; D remains unclear. Germline values: CDR1 SNHLY, CDR2 FYNNEI. This CDR3 comprises 13 residues. V lost 4 bases and J 5 bases, leaving 8 bases between the germline ends. CDR3 region: CASSGRRNEKLFF. The CDR3 DNA follows: TGTGCCAGCAGTGGTAGGCGGAATGAAAAACTGTTTTTT.

The chain uses TRBV7-2 and TRBJ2-7; D is unclear. Per the germline V gene, CDR1 is SGHTA and CDR2 is FQGNSA. The CDR3 length is 14 residues. Trimming left V 1 base short and J 0 bases short, with 7 bases between. This CDR3 is CASSLGQNSYEQYF. CDR3 bases: TGTGCCAGCAGCTTAGGGCAGAACTCCTACGAGCAGTACTTC.

The chain joins TRBV4-3 to TRBJ2-1; TRBD2 is a possible D gene (6 bases). The CDR3 contains 18 residues. Germline loops: CDR1 LGHNA, CDR2 YSLEER. The V and J ends lost 0 bases and 8 bases respectively, with 23 bases between them. CDR3 in DNA: TGCGCCAGCAGCCAAGATCCGATGACTAGTCGGGGCATCGATGAGCAGTTCTTC. Its protein product is CASSQDPMTSRGIDEQFF.

CDR3 DNA sequence: TGTGCCAGCAGTGAGGGTGCGGGGGCGGACACTGAAGCTTTCTTT. Protein: CASSEGAGADTEAFF. V and J are TRBV25-1 and TRBJ1-1; D may be TRBD1 (6 bases). The V and J ends lost 3 bases and 3 bases respectively, with 14 bases between them. The CDR3 is 15 residues long. CDR1 and CDR2 (germline): MGHDK, SYGVNS.

The chain recombines TRBV15 with TRBJ2-5; 12 bases are shared with TRBD2. This CDR3 has 16 amino acids. The germline CDR1 and CDR2 sequences are LNHNV and YYDKDF (reference sequence). The ends lost 0 bases at V and 3 bases at J; junction bases unmatched: 2. The CDR3 reads CATSRDLAGGEETQYF. The CDR3 bases are TGTGCCACCAGCAGAGATCTAGCGGGAGGGGAAGAGACCCAGTACTTC.

The rearrangement links TRBV10-3 to TRBJ1-2; 8 bases line up with TRBD1. CDR1 and CDR2 from the germline V gene are ENHRY and SYGVKD. J lost 0 bases, V lost 10 bases, and 4 bases had no gene match. The CDR3 contains 13 residues. The CDR3 is CATRDRTNYGYTF. For the CDR3, the DNA is TGTGCCACCCGGGACAGGACTAACTATGGCTACACCTTC.